Presented here are 15 T cell receptor beta chains from one specimen sequenced in a study of blood T cells in healthy people across ages. A second PCR, run for roughly 7 to 12 cycles, used a sample-barcoded 5' primer plus a J-beta primer mix. TCRdb recomputed calls from the 5' RACE reads with MiXCR, one row per CDR3 protein. The profile covers roughly 700,000 distinct CDR3 sequences, with approximately 49% appearing a single time and roughly 30% taken by the ten largest. Sequencing was done on a sample of blood. The origin of the receptors is a woman in her sixties in good health.

The chain recombines TRBV6-2 or TRBV6-3 with TRBJ2-1; TRBD2 might be the D (6 bases). Germline assignment: CDR1 MNHEY and CDR2 SVGEGT. The V end lost 6 bases, the J end lost 1 base, and 16 bases lay between the germline ends. The CDR3 runs 16 residues. CDR3 sequence: CASSSVGGGSYNEQFF. CDR3 bases: TGTGCCAGCAGCTCCGTCGGGGGAGGATCCTACAATGAGCAGTTCTTC.

V and J are TRBV9 and TRBJ1-6; 7 nucleotides match TRBD1. V trimming: 3 bases; J trimming: 6 bases; junction bases outside the gene matches: 6. The germline V gene has CDR1 SGDLS and CDR2 YYNGEE. This CDR3 is built from 15 residues. CDR3 nucleotides: TGTGCCAGCAGCGAGAGGGGGACAGTTAATTCACCCCTCCACTTT. It translates to CASSERGTVNSPLHF.

This clonotype was observed a handful of times. J is TRBJ2-7 and V is TRBV20-1; 7 nucleotides agree with TRBD2. The CDR3 covers 14 residues. V shed 1 base, J shed 5 bases, and the junction held 8 bases outside the gene matches. Germline CDR1 DFQATT, CDR2 SNEGSKA (reference sequence). This chain's CDR3 is CSARAAGKGDEQYF. DNA of the CDR3: TGCAGTGCTAGAGCAGCGGGAAAGGGTGACGAGCAGTACTTC.

The J gene is TRBJ1-4, the V gene TRBV21-1; the D segment call TRBD1 is taken from the table without a DNA check. TRBV21-1 is termed a pseudogene. This CDR3 is built from 16 residues. In DNA form, the CDR3 reads TGTGCCAGCAGCAAATCCCGGGAAGCAACTAATGAAAAACTGTTTTTT. It translates to CASSKSREATNEKLFF.

The chain carries TRBV3-1 and TRBJ1-1, with 8 bases lining up with TRBD1. V lost 4 bases, J lost 4 bases, and 11 bases stayed unmatched. From germline, CDR1 is LGHDT and CDR2 YNNKEL (reference sequence). The CDR3 extends over 16 amino acids. CDR3 region: CASSPRDVTGATEAFF. CDR3 nucleotides: TGTGCCAGCAGCCCTCGGGACGTGACAGGGGCCACTGAAGCTTTCTTT.

V usage is TRBV6-4 and J usage is TRBJ2-7, with D unclear. This CDR3 contains 15 residues. Per the germline V gene, CDR1 is MRHNA and CDR2 is SNTAGT. V lost 2 bases and J 3 bases, leaving 14 bases between the germline ends. The CDR3 is CASSDEWQADYEQYF. The CDR3 DNA reads TGTGCCAGCAGTGACGAGTGGCAGGCAGACTACGAGCAGTACTTC.

CDR3 nucleotide sequence: TGTGCCAGCAGCTCGCGACAGGGATCGGCGTACAATACCCAGTACTTC. It specifies CASSSRQGSAYNTQYF. The chain recombines TRBV5-5 with TRBJ2-7; 7 bases line up with TRBD1. With 3 bases clipped from V and 10 bases from J, the junction kept 19 bases outside the gene matches. Germline loops: CDR1 SGHKS, CDR2 YYEKEE (reference sequence). This CDR3 has 16 amino acids.

This clonotype was picked up many times. The chain combines TRBV28 with TRBJ2-7, with 7 bases matching TRBD1. Trimming took 5 bases from V and 2 from J; bases not matched to a gene: 9. The CDR3 spans 15 residues. Germline CDR1 MDHEN, CDR2 SYDVKM. The CDR3 region is CASSVTGTAAYEQYF. CDR3 sequence (DNA): TGTGCCAGCAGTGTCACCGGGACAGCGGCCTACGAGCAGTACTTC.

The gene calls are TRBV7-2 and TRBJ2-3; D remains ambiguous. Germline loops: CDR1 SGHTA, CDR2 FQGNSA. Trimming took 3 bases from V and 4 from J, leaving 14 bases between them. The length of the CDR3 is 15 residues. The CDR3 sequence: CASSFPGRGADTQYF. In DNA, the CDR3 is TGTGCCAGCAGCTTTCCGGGCCGAGGCGCAGATACGCAGTATTTT.

V gene TRBV29-1 combines with J gene TRBJ1-2; D unresolved. V lost 4 bases, J lost 4 bases, and 13 bases lay in between. This CDR3 is built from 13 residues. Germline values: CDR1 SQVTM, CDR2 ANQGSEA. In DNA, the CDR3 is TGCAGCGTTGGTCCCAGAGCTAGCTATGGCTACACCTTC. It translates to CSVGPRASYGYTF.

The chain combines TRBV9 with TRBJ2-3; no reliable D call. Trimming took 4 bases from V and 5 from J, leaving 14 bases between them. Germline values: CDR1 SGDLS, CDR2 YYNGEE. This CDR3 is built from 14 residues. In DNA, the CDR3 is TGTGCCAGCAGCCAGACACCATCGGGAGATACGCAGTATTTT. As protein: CASSQTPSGDTQYF.

The chain combines TRBV4-3 with TRBJ2-3; tentative D call: TRBD2 (7 bases). The germline V and J ends were trimmed by 1 base and 4 bases, with 21 bases remaining between them. This CDR3 comprises 18 residues. CDR1 and CDR2 (germline): LGHNA, YSLEER. For the CDR3, the DNA is TGCGCCAGCAGCCAAGGGCTTTATGGGGGAGGGGGGGCAGATACGCAGTATTTT. Amino acids: CASSQGLYGGGGADTQYF.

The V gene is TRBV27, the J gene TRBJ1-1; tentative D call: TRBD1 (6 bases). V was pared by 1 base and J by 0 bases, with 15 bases between. Germline V gene lookup returns CDR1 MNHEY and CDR2 SMNVEV (reference sequence). The CDR3 sequence is 17 residues long. This chain's CDR3 is CASSLLPRGRVNTEAFF. The CDR3 nucleotides are TGTGCCAGCAGTTTATTGCCCCGGGGGCGCGTGAACACTGAAGCTTTCTTT.

This clonotype was counted a few times. The rearrangement joins TRBV20-1 to TRBJ2-3; TRBD2 agrees at 12 bases. V shed 6 bases and J 3 bases; nucleotides not matched to a gene: 10. This CDR3 spans 16 amino acids. Germline loops: CDR1 DFQATT, CDR2 SNEGSKA (reference sequence). Here the CDR3 reads CSAPSGLAGGTDTQYF. The DNA for the CDR3 is TGCAGTGCCCCCTCGGGGCTAGCGGGAGGGACAGATACGCAGTATTTT.

The chain joins TRBV5-1 to TRBJ2-7; no firm D call. Germline values: CDR1 SGHRS, CDR2 YFSETQ. Trimming took 1 base from V and 5 from J, leaving 7 bases between them. The length of the CDR3 is 12 residues. The CDR3 spells CASSLWGDEQYF. The CDR3 DNA reads TGCGCCAGCAGCTTGTGGGGTGACGAGCAGTACTTC.